The 4 T cell receptor beta chains below come from one sample, sequenced in a study of chemoradiotherapy in HPV16-positive cancers. This table comes from immunoSEQ multiplex PCR, and its TCRdb copy is limited to in-frame clones, with some not included. The sample contains thousands of clones, approximately 91% of which appear only once. This material consisted of tumor tissue, taken from a patient who underwent chemoradiotherapy. The receptors here all came from a human donor with HPV-associated anogenital cancer.

The DNA of the CDR3 is TGTGCCAGTAGGATACAGGGGTCGAAGAATGAGCAGTTCTTC. Protein product: CASRIQGSKNEQFF. This rearrangement joins TRBV19 to TRBJ2-1; 7 nucleotides agree with TRBD1. Trimming removed 6 bases from V and 7 bases from J; junction bases left unmatched: 9. The CDR3 sequence is 14 residues long. CDR1 and CDR2 (germline): LNHDA, SQIVND (reference sequence).

The chain carries TRBV7-2 and TRBJ2-5, with D possibly being TRBD1 or TRBD2 (5 bases each). This CDR3 has 14 amino acids. The V end lost 8 bases, the J end lost 4 bases, and 17 bases lay between the germline ends. CDR1 and CDR2 from the germline V gene are SGHTA and FQGNSA. For the CDR3, the DNA is TGTGCCAGCTCTCTTCGGCAGGGAGCAGAGACCCAGTACTTC. Translating it yields CASSLRQGAETQYF.

The chain is built from TRBV6-5 and TRBJ2-3; D perhaps matches TRBD2 (6 bases). V gave up 5 bases and J gave up 4 bases, with 16 bases separating them. The V gene's germline CDR1 is MNHEY and CDR2 SVGAGI. The CDR3 covers 15 residues. CDR3 DNA: TGTGCCAGCAGTCTTAGACTAGACGCGTCAGATACGCAGTATTTT. Its translation is CASSLRLDASDTQYF.

This clone was recorded once. V and J are TRBV6-5 and TRBJ2-6; perhaps TRBD1 as D (5 bases). Germline V CDR1 and CDR2: MNHEY, SVGAGI. V was cut by 5 bases and J by 2 bases, with 10 bases left in between. There are 15 residues in the CDR3. CDR3 coding DNA: TGTGCCAGCAGTAACGACAGAGCTGGGGCCAACGTCCTGACTTTC. Protein sequence: CASSNDRAGANVLTF.